This TCR beta chain was profiled in a study of Graves' ophthalmopathy and Graves' hyperthyroidism. Study information: Peripheral blood (taken before any treatment) was collected at initial diagnosis. Study observations and caveats: A 13-signature model separated ophthalmopathy from stable hyperthyroidism, reaching approximately 88% sensitivity and less than 82% specificity cross-validated.

Beta-chain TCR CDR3 regions were amplified from RNA transcripts. After a first-round RT-PCR with HTBI primers, a second-round multiplex PCR was run. Using its own MiXCR run on the multiplex PCR reads, TCRdb lists one record per CDR3 protein. The data show 400,000 to 500,000 distinct CDR3 sequences, 20% to 25% seen once. Germline values: CDR1 SGHTA, CDR2 FQGNSA. There are 18 residues in the CDR3. This clonotype was found many times. Antigen specificity is unknown. A junction end diverges from the germline sequence, so it may reflect a read error. The chain carries TRBV7-2 and TRBJ2-7; 12 bases line up with TRBD1. What was sequenced was peripheral blood. The receptor comes from a woman younger than 35 with stable Graves' hyperthyroidism. The CDR3 is CASSIAPILGTGGHEQYF. The DNA of the CDR3 is TGTGCCAGCAGCATAGCCCCCATCCTGGGGACAGGGGGCCACGAGCAGTACTTC.